This T cell receptor beta chain originates from a study of shared clonotypes between healthy human individuals. What was sequenced on ten immunoSEQ deep assay plates was unsorted PBMC DNA. Original processing methods: Quality scores were absent from the junction-only immunoSEQ sequences, so filtering differed. Produced via immunoSEQ multiplex PCR; TCRdb's table is partial and in-frame only. The DNA was the basis for D and trimming; V, J and clone size are from that table. The sample includes about 490,000 clones, 60% to 80% seen only once; the top ten take about 11%. To note about this clone: Its antigen is not identified.

Findings of the study overall: Represented genetic and exposure-history diversity was restricted by having few donors.

V dropped 4 bases and J dropped 2; count of bases not matched to a gene: 3. The germline gives CDR1 SNHLY, CDR2 FYNNEI. This CDR3 region has 14 residues. This clonotype was obtained from a woman aged 40 to 50 in good health. Some clones in this sample may be carry-over from other donors' samples. The sequencing input was PBMCs. This chain joins TRBV2 and TRBJ2-3, with TRBD2 identical over 7 bases. The CDR3 DNA follows: TGTGCCAGCAGTGCGAGACTAGCCACAGATACGCAGTATTTT. Translation: CASSARLATDTQYF.